These 9 T cell receptor beta chains share one sample of origin, sequenced in a study of cytomegalovirus exposure and HLA in healthy donors. The PCR employed 60 Vbeta primers together with 13 Jbeta primers. The repertoire was sequenced with immunoSEQ multiplex PCR; TCRdb's copy has only in-frame clones and lacks some. The sample shows roughly 290,000 clones, roughly 80% of them seen only once. Sequenced sample: PBMCs. Receptors originate from a girl aged 2 to 10 in good health and CMV-seronegative.

The rearrangement joins TRBV4-1 to TRBJ2-6; 11 bases agree with TRBD1. The CDR3 has 19 amino acids. Trimming removed 4 bases from V and 2 bases from J; junction bases left unmatched: 10. Germline CDR1 is MGHRA and CDR2 is YSYEKL. DNA of the CDR3: TGCGCCAGCAGCCCCCCTTGGGACAGGGGGGGTACTGGGGCCAACGTCCTGACTTTC. Its protein is CASSPPWDRGGTGANVLTF.

The chain links TRBV28 to TRBJ2-5; TRBD2 is a possible D gene (6 bases). The CDR3 contains 13 residues. Trimming took 1 base from V and 5 from J, leaving 8 bases between them. Germline CDR1 and CDR2: MDHEN and SYDVKM. The CDR3 spells CASSLSLAETQYF. The CDR3 bases are TGTGCCAGCAGTTTATCTCTAGCGGAGACCCAGTACTTC.

This clone was counted between two and nine times. The chain joins TRBV19 to TRBJ2-5, with 8 bases fitting TRBD1. The J call could be wrong; TRBJ2-7 is a better fit for the DNA end. The CDR3 is made up of 13 amino acids. The V gene's germline CDR1 is LNHDA and CDR2 SQIVND (reference sequence). The CDR3 bases are TGTGCCAGTAGTACGGACAGGGCCTACGAGCAGTACTTC. It codes for CASSTDRAYEQYF.

This chain joins TRBV7-9 and TRBJ1-6, with D perhaps TRBD1 (6 bases). Trimming pared 6 bases from V and 3 bases from J, leaving 21 bases between. Germline assignment: CDR1 SEHNR and CDR2 FQNEAQ (reference sequence). The CDR3 has 18 residues. The CDR3 here is CASSRQGRPPGYNSPLHF. For the CDR3, the DNA is TGTGCCAGCAGTCGCCAGGGGCGACCGCCAGGCTATAATTCACCCCTCCACTTT.

The V and J genes are TRBV6-1 and TRBJ1-5; 8 bases fit TRBD1. The junction had 6 bases not matched to a gene; V was cut back by 6 bases and J by 2 bases. The CDR3 has 15 residues. Germline values: CDR1 MNHNS, CDR2 SASEGT. The CDR3 DNA is TGTGCCAGCAGCGGCAGGGGGCGCGGCAATCAGCCCCAGCATTTT. Translation gives CASSGRGRGNQPQHF.

This clone occurred once. The rearrangement links TRBV10-3 to TRBJ1-6, with 10 positions matching TRBD1. Looked up from germline, CDR1 is ENHRY and CDR2 is SYGVKD. The ends lost 2 bases at V and 1 base at J; junction bases unmatched: 14. The CDR3 runs 21 residues. CDR3 in DNA: TGTGCCATCAGTGAGAATGTCGGGACAGGGGCGCGAGGATCCTATAATTCACCCCTCCACTTT. Residues: CAISENVGTGARGSYNSPLHF.

Details on this clone: An end of the junction differs from the germline gene, which may be a read error. The chain couples TRBV7-9 to TRBJ1-5; 7 bases agree with TRBD1. Looked up from germline, CDR1 is SEHNR and CDR2 is FQNEAQ (reference sequence). The CDR3 has 14 amino acids. This CDR3 reads CSSSPRDSDQPQHF. The CDR3 nucleotides are TGTTCCAGCAGCCCCCGGGACAGCGATCAGCCCCAGCATTTT.

The V call is TRBV29-1, the J call TRBJ1-2; 7 bases line up with TRBD1. The CDR3 is 13 residues long. Germline V gives CDR1 SQVTM, CDR2 ANQGSEA. V shed 4 bases, J shed 8 bases, and the junction held 10 bases outside the gene matches. CDR3 region: CSVVGDRVWGYTF. CDR3 DNA: TGCAGCGTTGTGGGAGACAGGGTGTGGGGCTACACCTTC.

The table lists this clone with a few counts. CDR3 in DNA: TGTGCCAGCAGCACGGGACTAGCGGGAGGTTCGGATACGCAGTATTTT. This translates into CASSTGLAGGSDTQYF. This chain links TRBV5-4 with TRBJ2-3; 15 nucleotides match TRBD2. V shed 4 bases and J 6 bases; nucleotides not matched to a gene: 6. The CDR3 runs to 16 residues. CDR1 is SGHNT, CDR2 YYREEE, per germline (reference sequence). Drawing the rest from reference TRBV5-4 and TRBJ2-3, the complete variable domain is ETGVTQSPTHLIKTRGQQVTLRCSSQSGHNTVSWYQQALGQGPQFIFQYYREEENGRGNFPPRFSGLQFPNYSSELNVNALELDDSALYLCASSTGLAGGSDTQYFGPGTRLTVL.